This is a list of T cell receptor beta chains from one sample in a study of beta chain features in type 1 diabetes. The assay was immunoSEQ multiplex PCR, and TCRdb's table has in-frame clones only and misses some. The table lists roughly 300,000 clones, around 9.7% of them singletons. The sample was central memory CD4+ T cells from blood. These receptors originate from a man aged 25-40 years with type 1 diabetes. Each CDR3 is given with its conserved first and last residue. A D gene is named only where the DNA matches it firmly. Expanded clones are given a class, and other clones once, few, many or no size at all.

J gene: TRBJ2-6; clone size: many; D gene: -; V gene: TRBV7-9; CDR3 DNA: TGTGCCAGCAGCTTAAAATGGGCCACTGGGGCCAACGTCCTGACTTTC; CDR3 protein: CASSLKWATGANVLTF
J gene: TRBJ2-7; clone size: few; D gene: TRBD1; V gene: TRBV7-2; CDR3 DNA: TGTGCCAGCAGCCTGGGACAGGGTAGGGAGCAGTACTTC; CDR3 protein: CASSLGQGREQYF
J gene: TRBJ1-2; clone size: few; D gene: TRBD1; V gene: TRBV10-3; CDR3 DNA: TGTGCCAGCAGTCGACAGGGAAAGAGCTATGGCTACACCTTC; CDR3 protein: CASSRQGKSYGYTF
J gene: TRBJ2-2; clone size: many; D gene: -; V gene: TRBV30; CDR3 DNA: TGTGCCTGGAGTCCAAGCACCGGGGAGCTGTTTTTT; CDR3 protein: CAWSPSTGELFF
J gene: TRBJ1-2; clone size: few; D gene: -; V gene: TRBV5-1; CDR3 DNA: TGCGCCAGCAGCCCCGACAGCAACTATGGCTACACCTTC; CDR3 protein: CASSPDSNYGYTF
J gene: TRBJ2-2; clone size: many; D gene: -; V gene: TRBV19; CDR3 DNA: TGTGCCAGTAGTACACAGGGCGTCGGGGAGCTGTTTTTT; CDR3 protein: CASSTQGVGELFF
J gene: TRBJ2-7; clone size: -; D gene: -; V gene: TRBV6-5; CDR3 DNA: TGTGCCAGCAGTTTAAAAGGGCACGAGCAGTACTTC; CDR3 protein: CASSLKGHEQYF
J gene: TRBJ1-1; clone size: few; D gene: -; V gene: TRBV6-1; CDR3 DNA: TGTGCCAGCAGTGGGGGGGGCAGCTGGAACACTGAAGCTTTCTTT; CDR3 protein: CASSGGGSWNTEAFF
J gene: TRBJ1-3; clone size: few; D gene: -; V gene: TRBV4-1; CDR3 DNA: TGCGCCAGCAGCCAAGAGGGAGCTTCTGGAAACACCATATATTTT; CDR3 protein: CASSQEGASGNTIYF
J gene: TRBJ2-5; clone size: -; D gene: TRBD2; V gene: TRBV7-2; CDR3 DNA: TGTGCCAGCAGCCCCACCGGGACTAGGCAGGAGACCCAGTACTTC; CDR3 protein: CASSPTGTRQETQYF
J gene: TRBJ2-7; clone size: -; D gene: TRBD1; V gene: TRBV11-2; CDR3 DNA: TGTGCCAGCAGCTACACCGGGACAGGGGGCTACGAGCAGTACTTC; CDR3 protein: CASSYTGTGGYEQYF
J gene: TRBJ2-2; clone size: -; D gene: -; V gene: TRBV9; CDR3 DNA: TGTGCCAGCAGGGAAGGGCCCTTAACCGGGGAGCTGTTTTTT; CDR3 protein: CASREGPLTGELFF
J gene: TRBJ1-6; clone size: few; D gene: -; V gene: TRBV28; CDR3 DNA: TGTGCCAGCACATGGGGCACTTCCTCCTATAATTCACCCCTCCACTTT; CDR3 protein: CASTWGTSSYNSPLHF
J gene: TRBJ2-5; clone size: many; D gene: TRBD1; V gene: TRBV28; CDR3 DNA: TGTGCCAGCAGTTCCCGGGACAGCGGCCAAGAGACCCAGTACTTC; CDR3 protein: CASSSRDSGQETQYF
J gene: TRBJ1-1; clone size: few; D gene: -; V gene: TRBV10-3; CDR3 DNA: TGTGCCACCGTCGGGCCCATGAACACTGAAGCTTTCTTT; CDR3 protein: CATVGPMNTEAFF
J gene: TRBJ2-6; clone size: many; D gene: -; V gene: TRBV9; CDR3 DNA: TGTGCCAGCAGCTATTACAGGGGAGGCTACTCTGGGGCCAACGTCCTGACTTTC; CDR3 protein: CASSYYRGGYSGANVLTF
J gene: TRBJ2-5; clone size: many; D gene: TRBD2; V gene: TRBV7-2; CDR3 DNA: TGTGCCAGCAGCTCCCTTTCGGGGGGGATGGGAGAGACCCAGTACTTC; CDR3 protein: CASSSLSGGMGETQYF
J gene: TRBJ1-4; clone size: -; D gene: -; V gene: TRBV15; CDR3 DNA: TGTGCCACCAGCAGAGTAGCCCTGTACCATAATGAAAAACTGTTTTTT; CDR3 protein: CATSRVALYHNEKLFF
J gene: TRBJ1-6; clone size: -; D gene: -; V gene: TRBV12-2; CDR3 DNA: TGTGCAAGTCGCTTAGCTGGAGACGGAAAAAATTCACCCCTCCACTTT; CDR3 protein: CASRLAGDGKNSPLHF
J gene: TRBJ1-2; clone size: few; D gene: TRBD1; V gene: TRBV28; CDR3 DNA: TGTGCCAGCAGTTTGGAACAGGGGGGGTATGGCTACACCTTC; CDR3 protein: CASSLEQGGYGYTF
J gene: TRBJ2-3; clone size: -; D gene: -; V gene: TRBV7-8; CDR3 DNA: TGTGCCAGCAGCTTCCGGGACTTACTCCTCACAGATACGCAGTATTTT; CDR3 protein: CASSFRDLLLTDTQYF
J gene: TRBJ2-3; clone size: many; D gene: TRBD2; V gene: TRBV10-3; CDR3 DNA: TGTGCCATCAGGACTAGCGGGGGGGCTTCCACAGATACGCAGTATTTT; CDR3 protein: CAIRTSGGASTDTQYF
J gene: TRBJ2-5; clone size: -; D gene: -; V gene: TRBV4-3; CDR3 DNA: TGCGCCAGCAGCCAAGATCTGGCAGGGTGGGAGACCCAGTACTTC; CDR3 protein: CASSQDLAGWETQYF
J gene: TRBJ2-2; clone size: few; D gene: -; V gene: TRBV19; CDR3 DNA: TGTGCCAGTAGTATTCGTGTCGACACCGGGGAGCTGTTTTTT; CDR3 protein: CASSIRVDTGELFF
J gene: TRBJ2-7; clone size: many; D gene: -; V gene: TRBV7-2; CDR3 DNA: TGTGCCAGCAGCTTACGGACAAACCGGGAGCAGTACTTC; CDR3 protein: CASSLRTNREQYF
J gene: TRBJ1-2; clone size: -; D gene: -; V gene: TRBV11-2; CDR3 DNA: TGTGCCAGCAGCCCTTTTCGTGATGGCTACACCTTC; CDR3 protein: CASSPFRDGYTF
J gene: TRBJ1-2; clone size: -; D gene: TRBD1; V gene: TRBV6-6; CDR3 DNA: TGTGCCAGCAGTTACCCCACAGGGGACTATGGCTACACCTTC; CDR3 protein: CASSYPTGDYGYTF
J gene: TRBJ2-3; clone size: many; D gene: -; V gene: TRBV18; CDR3 DNA: TGTGCCAGCCGCAACGGGGGTAGCACAGATACGCAGTATTTT; CDR3 protein: CASRNGGSTDTQYF
J gene: TRBJ2-5; clone size: -; D gene: -; V gene: TRBV19; CDR3 DNA: TGTGCCAGTAGCAATAGCCGATTTGGGACCCAGTACTTC; CDR3 protein: CASSNSRFGTQYF
J gene: TRBJ2-2; clone size: -; D gene: TRBD1; V gene: TRBV5-1; CDR3 DNA: TGCGCCAGCCGGACAGGGGGCATATCCACCGGGGAGCTGTTTTTT; CDR3 protein: CASRTGGISTGELFF
J gene: TRBJ2-1; clone size: -; D gene: TRBD2; V gene: TRBV6-5; CDR3 DNA: TGTGCCAGCAGTTACCGGGGGGACGGATACAATGAGCAGTTCTTC; CDR3 protein: CASSYRGDGYNEQFF
J gene: TRBJ2-1; clone size: -; D gene: TRBD2; V gene: TRBV6-5; CDR3 DNA: TGTGCCAGCACCAGCGGGGGGTCGCGTAGTGAGCAGTTCTTC; CDR3 protein: CASTSGGSRSEQFF
J gene: TRBJ1-2; clone size: few; D gene: TRBD1; V gene: TRBV4-3; CDR3 DNA: TGCGCCAGCAGCCAAGACGCGCAGGGGGATTATGGCTACACCTTC; CDR3 protein: CASSQDAQGDYGYTF
J gene: TRBJ2-5; clone size: -; D gene: -; V gene: TRBV6-5; CDR3 DNA: TGTGCCAGCAGACGGGATCCGTCCTCGGGGACCCAGTACTTC; CDR3 protein: CASRRDPSSGTQYF
J gene: TRBJ1-4; clone size: -; D gene: -; V gene: TRBV18; CDR3 DNA: TGTGCCAGCTCACCACGGGTCGGGACGAAGGAAAAACTGTTTTTT; CDR3 protein: CASSPRVGTKEKLFF
J gene: TRBJ2-5; clone size: -; D gene: TRBD2; V gene: TRBV6-6; CDR3 DNA: TGTGCCAGCAGTCCCGGACTAGCGGGGGCCCAGACCCAGTACTTC; CDR3 protein: CASSPGLAGAQTQYF
J gene: TRBJ2-5; clone size: few; D gene: -; V gene: TRBV5-6; CDR3 DNA: TGTGCCAGCAGCTTGCCTCTCGGGGGAATGGAGACCCAGTACTTC; CDR3 protein: CASSLPLGGMETQYF
J gene: TRBJ2-7; clone size: -; D gene: TRBD2; V gene: TRBV5-6; CDR3 DNA: TGTGCCAGCGCGGTGGGACTAATCTCCTACGAGCAGTACTTC; CDR3 protein: CASAVGLISYEQYF
J gene: TRBJ1-5; clone size: few; D gene: TRBD1; V gene: TRBV30; CDR3 DNA: TGTGCCTGGACCGTGGGACAGTCCCCGAATCAGCCCCAGCATTTT; CDR3 protein: CAWTVGQSPNQPQHF
J gene: TRBJ2-2; clone size: -; D gene: -; V gene: TRBV5-6; CDR3 DNA: TGTGCCAGCAGCTTGGTACTCGAAACAGCGAACACCGGGGAGCTGTTTTTT; CDR3 protein: CASSLVLETANTGELFF
J gene: TRBJ2-3; clone size: many; D gene: -; V gene: TRBV7-2; CDR3 DNA: TGTGCCAGCAGCACGGGAGTGCTGGCCTACACAGATACGCAGTATTTT; CDR3 protein: CASSTGVLAYTDTQYF
J gene: TRBJ2-6; clone size: -; D gene: -; V gene: TRBV27; CDR3 DNA: TGTGCCAGCAGGCCCGGGACAAGCTCTGGGGCCAACGTCCTGACTTTC; CDR3 protein: CASRPGTSSGANVLTF
J gene: TRBJ2-3; clone size: -; D gene: -; V gene: TRBV11-2; CDR3 DNA: TGTGCCAGCAGCCCCCTGGCGGGGACACGAGATACGCAGTATTTT; CDR3 protein: CASSPLAGTRDTQYF
J gene: TRBJ2-5; clone size: -; D gene: TRBD2; V gene: TRBV5-1; CDR3 DNA: TGCGCCAGCAGCCAGGACGCGGGGGGGCAAGAGACCCAGTACTTC; CDR3 protein: CASSQDAGGQETQYF
J gene: TRBJ2-3; clone size: -; D gene: TRBD2; V gene: TRBV4-1; CDR3 DNA: TGCGCCAGCAGCCAAGAAGCTTGGCTAGCGGCCACAGATACGCAGTATTTT; CDR3 protein: CASSQEAWLAATDTQYF
J gene: TRBJ1-6; clone size: -; D gene: -; V gene: TRBV27; CDR3 DNA: TGTGCCAGCAGTTTAGAGTTCAATTCACCCCTCCACTTT; CDR3 protein: CASSLEFNSPLHF
J gene: TRBJ2-5; clone size: -; D gene: -; V gene: TRBV5-1; CDR3 DNA: TGCGCCAGCAGCTTGTCGCACCAAGAGACCCAGTACTTC; CDR3 protein: CASSLSHQETQYF
J gene: TRBJ1-2; clone size: -; D gene: -; V gene: TRBV9; CDR3 DNA: TGTGCCAGCAGCGTAGAGGGCAGGGCGGACTATGGCTACACCTTC; CDR3 protein: CASSVEGRADYGYTF
J gene: TRBJ2-5; clone size: few; D gene: TRBD1; V gene: TRBV7-9; CDR3 DNA: TGTGCCAGCAGCATGGGGACAGGGGAAGAGACCCAGTACTTC; CDR3 protein: CASSMGTGEETQYF
J gene: TRBJ1-1; clone size: few; D gene: TRBD1; V gene: TRBV10-1; CDR3 DNA: TGCGCCAGCAGTGGTGGACAGGATCTCCAAGCTTTCTTT; CDR3 protein: CASSGGQDLQAFF